The 10 T cell receptor beta chains presented below share a single source sample, sequenced in a study of OX40 agonist ivuxolimab in advanced cancers. The table came from immunoSEQ multiplex PCR; TCRdb's copy has only in-frame clones and leaves some out. The data contain 100,000 or so clones, 75% to 95% of them singletons. The sample in question was CD4+ or CD8+ T cells sorted from blood, obtained in a trial of the OX40 agonist ivuxolimab. Every receptor here comes from an adult with an advanced solid tumor such as melanoma, head and neck, liver or kidney cancer.

CDR3 nucleotide sequence: TGTGCCAGCAGTCCTCTAGCGTTGAGCTCCTACGAGCAGTACTTC. As protein: CASSPLALSSYEQYF. The chain links TRBV7-2 to TRBJ2-7; the D gene is possibly TRBD2 (6 bases). The CDR3 runs 15 residues. Germline lookup yields CDR1 SGHTA and CDR2 FQGNSA. With 6 bases removed from V and 0 bases from J, the gap between germline ends came to 15 bases.

The chain employs TRBV4-3 and TRBJ2-2; 10 nucleotides agree with TRBD2. Germline lookup yields CDR1 LGHNA and CDR2 YSLEER. The CDR3 is 20 residues long. The J segment lost 1 base and the V segment lost 1 base, leaving 12 bases of the junction unmatched. CDR3 coding DNA: TGCGCCAGCAGCCAAGTTATACGCCGGACTAGCGGAAAGAACACCGGGGAGCTGTTTTTT. It is translated as CASSQVIRRTSGKNTGELFF.

This chain joins TRBV4-1 and TRBJ1-3; TRBD1 matches 8 bases. The V and J ends lost 3 bases and 2 bases, in that order; junction bases with no gene match: 3. The CDR3 runs 15 residues. Germline V lookup: CDR1 MGHRA, CDR2 YSYEKL. The CDR3 DNA is TGCGCCAGCAGCCAGGACAGGGCGGCTGGAAACACCATATATTTT. It yields the protein CASSQDRAAGNTIYF.

The chain is built from TRBV27 and TRBJ2-5; 8 bases are shared with TRBD2. The CDR3 runs 13 residues. With 6 bases clipped from V and 4 bases from J, the junction kept 4 bases outside the gene matches. Germline V CDR1 and CDR2: MNHEY, SMNVEV (reference sequence). This CDR3 is CASSGRAGETQYF. Written as DNA, the CDR3 is TGTGCCAGCAGCGGGAGGGCCGGAGAGACCCAGTACTTC.

The chain combines TRBV28 with TRBJ2-4; possible D gene TRBD2, 5 bases. Germline assignment: CDR1 MDHEN and CDR2 SYDVKM. The CDR3 spans 18 residues. V was cut by 4 bases and J by 0 bases, with 19 bases left in between. The CDR3 loop is CASSSRPIAILAKNIQYF. The CDR3 bases are TGTGCCAGCAGTTCAAGACCTATAGCGATCCTAGCCAAAAACATTCAGTACTTC.

The CDR3 bases are TGTGCCAGCAGTAGACAGGGATCTGACTATGGCTACACCTTC. As protein: CASSRQGSDYGYTF. This chain connects TRBV6-1 to TRBJ1-2; TRBD1 matches 7 bases. This CDR3 has 14 residues. Germline CDR1 reads MNHNS; CDR2 reads SASEGT. V gave up 5 bases and J gave up 3 bases; unmatched junction bases: 6.

The genes are TRBV10-1 and TRBJ1-2; 9 bases are a match to TRBD1. The CDR3 spans 13 residues. The germline CDR1 and CDR2 sequences are WNHNN and SYGVQD (reference sequence). Trimming cost V 6 bases and J 8 bases; bases outside gene matches: 7. CDR3 sequence: CASSAGTGRGYTF. CDR3 bases: TGCGCCAGCAGCGCCGGGACAGGGCGCGGCTACACCTTC.

Comment on this clone: Sequence at one end of the junction differs from germline and may be a read error. V is TRBV5-1 and J is TRBJ2-1; 9 bases agree with TRBD1. Germline-derived CDR1 and CDR2 are SGHRS and YFSETQ. This CDR3 is built from 15 residues. CDR3 in DNA: TGCGCCAGCAGCATACAACAGGGGGCTCTGAATGAGCTGTTCTTC. Encoded protein: CASSIQQGALNELFF.

The J gene is TRBJ2-1, the V gene TRBV7-2, with a weak D call TRBD1 (7 bases). The CDR3 runs 14 residues. Trimming left V 1 base short and J 10 bases short, with 14 bases between. CDR1 and CDR2 (germline): SGHTA, FQGNSA. CDR3 bases: TGTGCCAGCAGCTTAGTCTACCAGGGGGGAGAGCAGTTCTTC. Encoded protein: CASSLVYQGGEQFF.

The rearrangement joins TRBV2 to TRBJ2-5; D unclear. There are 11 residues in the CDR3. Germline CDR1 SNHLY, CDR2 FYNNEI. V was clipped by 9 bases and J by 8 bases, with 13 bases between them. As DNA, the CDR3 is TGTGCCAGTCGATCCTGGGATACCCAGTACTTC. Protein product: CASRSWDTQYF. Supplemented by reference TRBV2 and TRBJ2-5, the full variable domain reads EPEVTQTPSHQVTQMGQEVILRCVPISNHLYFYWYRQILGQKVEFLVSFYNNEISEKSEIFDDQFSVERPDGSNFTLKIRSTKLEDSAMYFCASRSWDTQYFGPGTRLLVL.